These 21 T cell receptor beta chains came from one sample sequenced in a study of blood T cell repertoires in COVID-19. Sequencing was performed with immunoSEQ multiplex PCR; in TCRdb, only in-frame clones are kept and a portion is missing. The sample holds some 200,000 clones, more than 80% seen once. Input material: PBMCs or T cells enriched from blood (not recorded which). These receptors all stem from a woman aged 18-30 years who had recovered from COVID-19.

V and J are TRBV10-3 and TRBJ1-4, with TRBD1 identical over 7 bases. This CDR3 spans 15 amino acids. Trimming cost V 2 bases and J 7 bases; bases outside gene matches: 7. Per germline, CDR1 ENHRY and CDR2 SYGVKD. CDR3 sequence (DNA): TGTGCCATCAGTGAGAGTACAGGGGAATTTGAAAAACTGTTTTTT. Translation: CAISESTGEFEKLFF.

The chain couples TRBV9 to TRBJ2-7, with D perhaps TRBD1 (6 bases). CDR1 and CDR2 (germline): SGDLS, YYNGEE. The CDR3 is made up of 16 amino acids. V lost 2 bases and J lost 0, with 15 bases in between. The CDR3 spells CASSVGGTGSSYEQYF. The CDR3 DNA sequence: TGTGCCAGCAGCGTCGGAGGAACAGGGAGCTCCTACGAGCAGTACTTC. The full variable domain, its missing parts supplied by reference TRBV9 and TRBJ2-7, is DSGVTQTPKHLITATGQRVTLRCSPRSGDLSVYWYQQSLDQGLQFLIQYYNGEERAKGNILERFSAQQFPDLHSELNLSSLELGDSALYFCASSVGGTGSSYEQYFGPGTRLTVT.

This chain links TRBV7-9 with TRBJ2-1, with 9 nucleotides matching TRBD1. Germline V gene lookup returns CDR1 SEHNR and CDR2 FQNEAQ (reference sequence). V gave up 5 bases and J gave up 7 bases; unmatched junction bases: 9. CDR3 length: 15 amino acids. Written as DNA, the CDR3 is TGTGCCAGCAGCCCCGGACAGGGGAGCACGAATGAGCAGTTCTTC. Translation: CASSPGQGSTNEQFF.

The chain links TRBV5-1 to TRBJ2-1; maybe TRBD1 (6 bases). The length of the CDR3 is 15 residues. The germline V gene has CDR1 SGHRS and CDR2 YFSETQ. The V end was cut by 1 base, the J end by 5 bases, with 13 bases between. The CDR3 is CASSLLTGRDNEQFF. Written as DNA, the CDR3 is TGCGCCAGCAGCTTGCTAACAGGGAGAGACAATGAGCAGTTCTTC.

The rearrangement links TRBV7-9 to TRBJ1-2, with D unclear. The V end lost 1 base, the J end lost 8 bases, and 14 bases lay between the germline ends. The length of the CDR3 is 14 residues. Germline CDR1 reads SEHNR; CDR2 reads FQNEAQ (reference sequence). CDR3 coding DNA: TGTGCCAGCAGCTTAGTAGGAGATTCTCCGGGCTACACCTTC. As protein: CASSLVGDSPGYTF. The full variable domain, completed using reference TRBV7-9 and TRBJ1-2, is DTGVSQNPRHKITKRGQNVTFRCDPISEHNRLYWYRQTLGQGPEFLTYFQNEAQLEKSRLLSDRFSAERPKGSFSTLEIQRTEQGDSAMYLCASSLVGDSPGYTFGSGTRLTVV.

This clone was counted a few times. The genes are TRBV19 and TRBJ1-5; TRBD1 matches 11 bases. The CDR3 is 16 residues long. The V segment lost 5 bases and the J segment 4 bases; nucleotides outside the gene matches: 7. Looked up from germline, CDR1 is LNHDA and CDR2 is SQIVND (reference sequence). CDR3: CASSLTGTGGNQPQHF. The DNA of the CDR3 is TGTGCCAGTAGTTTAACCGGGACAGGGGGAAATCAGCCCCAGCATTTT.

The sample holds one count of this clone. The genes are TRBV10-3 and TRBJ2-7; no clear D. The CDR3 runs 13 residues. V shed 3 bases and J shed 2 bases, with 8 bases lying between them. Germline values: CDR1 ENHRY, CDR2 SYGVKD. This CDR3 is CAISDTATYEQYF. DNA for the CDR3: TGTGCCATCAGTGACACCGCTACCTACGAGCAGTACTTC.

This sequence joins TRBV5-4 and TRBJ1-3, with D perhaps matching TRBD1 (6 bases). The CDR3 has 13 amino acids. V was clipped by 0 bases and J by 9 bases, with 10 bases between them. Germline loops: CDR1 SGHNT, CDR2 YYREEE (reference sequence). CDR3 sequence: CASSLEGGSTIYF. Written as DNA, the CDR3 is TGTGCCAGCAGCTTGGAGGGGGGGTCCACCATATATTTT.

The chain uses TRBV11-2 and TRBJ1-1; D ambiguous. Germline V gene lookup returns CDR1 SGHAT and CDR2 FQNNGV. This CDR3 is built from 16 residues. V lost 1 base and J lost 8, with 20 bases in between. Here the CDR3 reads CASSLVSGKIGREAFF. In DNA form, the CDR3 reads TGTGCCAGCAGCTTAGTGTCGGGGAAGATCGGGAGGGAAGCTTTCTTT.

This clone was counted once. The chain joins TRBV10-3 to TRBJ1-6, with D perhaps matching TRBD1 (6 bases). Germline lookup yields CDR1 ENHRY and CDR2 SYGVKD. V gave up 5 bases and J gave up 0 bases, with 8 bases separating them. The CDR3 extends over 15 amino acids. DNA of the CDR3: TGTGCCATCAGTACAGGGAGCTCCTATAATTCACCCCTCCACTTT. This codes for CAISTGSSYNSPLHF.

The chain employs TRBV6-6 and TRBJ2-2; 14 nucleotides agree with TRBD2. V lost 4 bases and J lost 6; bases outside the gene matches: 4. The CDR3 is made up of 16 amino acids. Germline CDR1 and CDR2: MNHNY and SVGAGI (reference sequence). CDR3 sequence reads: CASSLGLAGGPGELFF. In DNA form, the CDR3 reads TGTGCCAGCAGTTTAGGACTAGCGGGGGGCCCCGGGGAGCTGTTTTTT.

This sequence joins TRBV11-3 and TRBJ2-1; 7 bases are a match to TRBD1. The V gene end was trimmed by 5 bases and the J gene end by 6 bases; junction bases not matched to a gene: 7. The CDR3 consists of 14 residues. The germline V gene encodes CDR1 SGHNT and CDR2 YENEEA. CDR3 region: CASSPTRDSNEQFF. The CDR3 nucleotides read TGTGCCAGCAGCCCTACCCGGGACAGCAATGAGCAGTTCTTC. Full variable domain (missing parts from reference TRBV11-3 and TRBJ2-1): EAGVVQSPRYKIIEKKQPVAFWCNPISGHNTLYWYLQNLGQGPELLIRYENEEAVDDSQLPKDRFSAERLKGVDSTLKIQPAELGDSAVYLCASSPTRDSNEQFFGPGTRLTVL.

The chain is built from TRBV10-3 and TRBJ2-5, with D hard to call. Trimming pared 3 bases from V and 4 bases from J, leaving 15 bases between. The CDR3 length is 15 residues. CDR1 and CDR2 (germline): ENHRY, SYGVKD. As DNA, the CDR3 is TGTGCCATCAGTGAATCCCCCAGTACCGCAGAGACCCAGTACTTC. The encoded protein is CAISESPSTAETQYF.

This chain joins TRBV20-1 and TRBJ2-7; no reliable D call. The CDR3 contains 13 residues. Germline V gene lookup returns CDR1 DFQATT and CDR2 SNEGSKA (reference sequence). V was shortened by 3 bases and J by 3 bases, with 12 bases between the two germline ends. Written as DNA, the CDR3 is TGCAGTGCTAGTTCGGGTTCTAACTACGAGCAGTACTTC. This translates into CSASSGSNYEQYF.

The chain couples TRBV24-1 to TRBJ1-1; D may be TRBD1 (5 bases). CDR3 length: 13 amino acids. Germline CDR1 is KGHDR and CDR2 is SFDVKD. V was trimmed by 1 base and J by 5 bases, leaving 7 bases between them. DNA for the CDR3: TGTGCCACCAGTGATTTAGGGGTAACTGAAGCTTTCTTT. It encodes CATSDLGVTEAFF.

This clone was picked up one time. The CDR3 reads CASSPRQGNGYSNQPQHF. The CDR3 nucleotides are TGTGCCAGCTCACCTCGACAGGGGAACGGTTATAGCAATCAGCCCCAGCATTTT. The rearrangement links TRBV18 to TRBJ1-5; 8 bases are a match to TRBD1. The ends lost 3 bases at V and 0 bases at J; junction bases unmatched: 10. The CDR3 is 18 amino acids. Germline V gene lookup returns CDR1 KGHSH and CDR2 LQKENI.

The chain combines TRBV4-1 with TRBJ1-1; 7 nucleotides align to TRBD1. CDR1 and CDR2 (germline): MGHRA, YSYEKL. V dropped 5 bases and J dropped 6; count of bases not matched to a gene: 6. CDR3 length: 13 amino acids. The CDR3 nucleotides are TGCGCCAGCAGCTTACAGGGGTATTCTGAAGCTTTCTTT. Translation: CASSLQGYSEAFF.

The J gene is TRBJ1-2, the V gene TRBV12-3 or TRBV12-4, with 7 bases that match TRBD1. The V gene end was trimmed by 2 bases and the J gene end by 8 bases; junction bases not matched to a gene: 5. The CDR3 covers 13 residues. In nucleotides, the CDR3 is TGTGCCAGCAGTTTACAGGGGGGAAAGGGCTACACCTTC. Its protein is CASSLQGGKGYTF.

In DNA, the CDR3 is TGTGCCAGTAGGGAGGACAGCTCGAACACCGGGGAGCTGTTTTTT. It yields the protein CASREDSSNTGELFF. This chain uses TRBV19 with TRBJ2-2; D might be TRBD1 (6 bases). The V end was cut by 6 bases, the J end by 0 bases, with 11 bases between. The CDR3 is 15 residues long. CDR1 and CDR2 from the germline V gene are LNHDA and SQIVND (reference sequence).

J is TRBJ2-3 and V is TRBV28; 12 bases are a match to TRBD2. This CDR3 is 17 amino acids long. Trimming cost V 9 bases and J 1 base; bases outside gene matches: 11. CDR1 is MDHEN and CDR2 is SYDVKM in the germline V gene. CDR3 loop: CARKGLAGGRGTDTQYF. CDR3 nucleotides: TGTGCCAGAAAGGGGCTAGCGGGGGGGCGCGGCACAGATACGCAGTATTTT.

The chain carries TRBV7-9 and TRBJ2-5, with D perhaps TRBD1 (5 bases). The CDR3 covers 14 residues. Between the trimmed V and J ends, which lost 5 bases and 4 bases, there was a span of 14 bases. The germline V gene has CDR1 SEHNR and CDR2 FQNEAQ (reference sequence). CDR3 loop: CASSALLDRETQYF. DNA of the CDR3: TGTGCCAGCAGCGCTTTGTTAGACAGAGAGACCCAGTACTTC.